This T cell receptor (beta chain) was sequenced during a study of blood T cell repertoires in COVID-19. Turning to the study itself: COVID-19 samples from acute and convalescent phases originated in the United States, Italy and Spain. T cells, B-cell-depleted T cells, or PBMCs provided the cDNA or gDNA that served as material.

Profiling relied on immunoSEQ multiplex PCR, and the TCRdb table lists in-frame clones only, not all of them. Of around 430,000 clones in the sample, 70% to 90% were seen once. One Seattle source followed patients from active infection through their disease course. This CDR3 is built from 13 residues. The V and J ends lost 7 bases and 2 bases respectively, with 12 bases between them. Germline V CDR1 and CDR2: MGHDK, SYGVNS. The clonotype comes from a woman aged 50 to 60 with COVID-19, enrolled during active disease. Specimen: peripheral blood. The gene calls are TRBV25-1 and TRBJ2-7, with a possible D match to TRBD1 (5 bases). The chain's CDR3 is CASTPGIPYEQYF. The CDR3 DNA reads as TGTGCCAGCACCCCAGGGATTCCCTACGAGCAGTACTTC.